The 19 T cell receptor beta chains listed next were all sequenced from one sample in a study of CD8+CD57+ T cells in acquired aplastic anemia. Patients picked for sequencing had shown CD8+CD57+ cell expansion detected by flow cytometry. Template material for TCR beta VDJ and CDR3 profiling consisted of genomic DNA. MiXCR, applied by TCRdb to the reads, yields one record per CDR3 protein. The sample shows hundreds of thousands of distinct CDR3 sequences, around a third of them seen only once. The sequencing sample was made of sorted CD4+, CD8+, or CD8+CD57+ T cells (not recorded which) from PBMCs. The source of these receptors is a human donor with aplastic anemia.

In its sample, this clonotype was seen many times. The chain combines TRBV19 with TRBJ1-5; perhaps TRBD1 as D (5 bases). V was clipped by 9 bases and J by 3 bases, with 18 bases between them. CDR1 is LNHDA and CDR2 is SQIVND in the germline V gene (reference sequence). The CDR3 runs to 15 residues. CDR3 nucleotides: TGTGCCAGCCGAGGGGTGGCCGCCAACAATCAGCCCCAGCATTTT. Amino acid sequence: CASRGVAANNQPQHF.

The CDR3 protein is CASSDWRSNYGYTF. CDR3 nucleotides: TGTGCCAGCAGTGATTGGAGATCTAACTATGGCTACACCTTC. This chain connects TRBV25-1 to TRBJ1-2; the D is unclear. V was pared by 3 bases and J by 0 bases, with 8 bases between. The CDR3 totals 14 residues. Germline CDR1 and CDR2: MGHDK and SYGVNS.

The CDR3 here is CASRKFGYTF. CDR3 DNA sequence: TGTGCCAGCAGGAAATTTGGCTACACCTTC. The chain is built from TRBV12-3 or TRBV12-4 and TRBJ1-2, with D uncertain. Trimming took 6 bases from V and 7 from J, leaving 6 bases between them. The CDR3 has 10 amino acids.

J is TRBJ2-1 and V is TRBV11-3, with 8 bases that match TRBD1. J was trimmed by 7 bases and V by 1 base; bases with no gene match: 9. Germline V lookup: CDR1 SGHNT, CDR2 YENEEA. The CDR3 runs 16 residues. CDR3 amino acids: CASSLGPGGLGNEQFF. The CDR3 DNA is TGTGCCAGCAGCTTAGGCCCAGGGGGCTTGGGGAATGAGCAGTTCTTC.

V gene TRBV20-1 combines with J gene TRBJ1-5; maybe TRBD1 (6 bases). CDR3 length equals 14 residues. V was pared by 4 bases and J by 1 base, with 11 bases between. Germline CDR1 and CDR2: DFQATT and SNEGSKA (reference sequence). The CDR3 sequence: CSAIIGTSNQPQHF. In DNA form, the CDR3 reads TGCAGTGCTATCATAGGGACAAGCAATCAGCCCCAGCATTTT.

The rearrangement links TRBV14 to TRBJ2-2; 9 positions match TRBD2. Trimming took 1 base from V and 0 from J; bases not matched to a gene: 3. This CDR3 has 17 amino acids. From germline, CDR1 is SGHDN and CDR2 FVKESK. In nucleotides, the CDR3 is TGTGCCAGCAGCCAAGCCCGACTAGCGGCGAACACCGGGGAGCTGTTTTTT. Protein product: CASSQARLAANTGELFF.

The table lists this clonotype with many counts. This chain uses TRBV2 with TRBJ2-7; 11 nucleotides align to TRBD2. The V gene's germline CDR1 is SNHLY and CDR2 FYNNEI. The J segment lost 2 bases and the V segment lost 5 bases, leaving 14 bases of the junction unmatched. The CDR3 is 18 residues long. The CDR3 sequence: CASSNPSATSGRAYEQYF. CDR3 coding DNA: TGTGCCAGCAGTAACCCCTCCGCAACTAGCGGGAGAGCCTACGAGCAGTACTTC.

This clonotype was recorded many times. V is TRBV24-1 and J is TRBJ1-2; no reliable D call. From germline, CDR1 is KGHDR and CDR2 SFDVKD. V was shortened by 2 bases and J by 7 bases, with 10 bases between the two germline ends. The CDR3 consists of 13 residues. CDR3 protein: CATSDSLESGYTF. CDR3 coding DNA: TGTGCCACCAGTGATTCCCTAGAGAGTGGCTACACCTTC.

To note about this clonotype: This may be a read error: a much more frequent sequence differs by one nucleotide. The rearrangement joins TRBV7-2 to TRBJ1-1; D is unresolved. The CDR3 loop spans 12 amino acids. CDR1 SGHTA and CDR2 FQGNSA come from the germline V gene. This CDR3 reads CASSPMNAEAFF. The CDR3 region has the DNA TGTGCCAGCAGTCCTATGAACGCTGAAGCTTTCTTT.

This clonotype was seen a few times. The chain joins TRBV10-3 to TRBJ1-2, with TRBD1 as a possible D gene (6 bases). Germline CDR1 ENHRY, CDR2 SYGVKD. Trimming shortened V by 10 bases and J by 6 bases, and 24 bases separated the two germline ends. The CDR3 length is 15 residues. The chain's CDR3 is CASRQLRGASDGYTF. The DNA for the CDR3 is TGTGCCAGCAGGCAGCTCAGGGGCGCGTCTGATGGCTACACCTTC.

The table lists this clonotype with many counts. The CDR3 region is CSANNRDRLYEQYF. The DNA for the CDR3 is TGCAGTGCTAACAACCGGGACAGGCTCTACGAGCAGTACTTC. The rearrangement uses TRBV20-1 and TRBJ2-7, with 8 nucleotides matching TRBD1. CDR1 DFQATT and CDR2 SNEGSKA come from the germline V gene (reference sequence). The V and J ends lost 4 bases and 3 bases, in that order; junction bases with no gene match: 8. This CDR3 is built from 14 residues.

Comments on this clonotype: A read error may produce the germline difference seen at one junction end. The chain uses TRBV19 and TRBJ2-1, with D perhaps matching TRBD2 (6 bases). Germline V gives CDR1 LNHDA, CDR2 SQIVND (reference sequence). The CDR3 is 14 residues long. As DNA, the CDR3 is TGTGCCTGTAGTACCGTCGGGACTGCGAATGGGCAGTTCTTC. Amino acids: CACSTVGTANGQFF.

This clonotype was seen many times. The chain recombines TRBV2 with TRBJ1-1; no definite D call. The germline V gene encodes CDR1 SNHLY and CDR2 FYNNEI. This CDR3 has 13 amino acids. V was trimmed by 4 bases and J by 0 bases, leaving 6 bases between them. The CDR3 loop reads CASSGLLNTEAFF. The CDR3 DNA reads TGTGCCAGCAGTGGGCTTTTGAACACTGAAGCTTTCTTT.

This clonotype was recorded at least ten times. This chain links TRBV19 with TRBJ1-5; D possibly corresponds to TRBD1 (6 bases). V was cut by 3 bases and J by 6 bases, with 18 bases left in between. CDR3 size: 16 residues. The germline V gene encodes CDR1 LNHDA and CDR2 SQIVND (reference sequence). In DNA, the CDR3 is TGTGCCAGTAGTATCCTCGATCAGGGGTTTGGTCAGCCCCAGCATTTT. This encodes CASSILDQGFGQPQHF.

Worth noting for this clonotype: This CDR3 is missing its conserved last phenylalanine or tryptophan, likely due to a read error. CDR3 sequence reads: CASNERGTGVKDEQFL. The CDR3, as DNA: TGTGCCAGCAACGAGAGGGGGACAGGGGTCAAGGATGAGCAGTTCCTC. The genes are TRBV11-1 and TRBJ2-1; TRBD1 matches 10 bases. Germline CDR1 reads SGHAT; CDR2 reads FQDESV (reference sequence). V trimming: 7 bases; J trimming: 8 bases; junction bases outside the gene matches: 14. The CDR3 sequence is 16 residues long.

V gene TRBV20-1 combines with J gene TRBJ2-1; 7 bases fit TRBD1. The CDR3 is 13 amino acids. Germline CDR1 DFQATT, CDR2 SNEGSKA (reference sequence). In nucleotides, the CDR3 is TGCACTGCAAGACCCCGGGACAGATCTGGGCAGTTCTTC. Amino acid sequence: CTARPRDRSGQFF.

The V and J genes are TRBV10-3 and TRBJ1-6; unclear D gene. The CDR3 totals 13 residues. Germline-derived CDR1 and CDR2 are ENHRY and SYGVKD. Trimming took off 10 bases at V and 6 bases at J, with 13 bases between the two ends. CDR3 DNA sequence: TGTGCCAGCAGAGGACGGGCTAATTCACCCCTCCACTTT. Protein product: CASRGRANSPLHF.

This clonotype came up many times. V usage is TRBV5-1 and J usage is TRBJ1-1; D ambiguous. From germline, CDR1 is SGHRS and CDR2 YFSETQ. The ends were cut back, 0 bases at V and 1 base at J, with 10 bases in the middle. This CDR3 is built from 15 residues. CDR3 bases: TGCGCCAGCAGCTTGGTGTCAGGATCGAACACTGAAGCTTTCTTT. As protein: CASSLVSGSNTEAFF. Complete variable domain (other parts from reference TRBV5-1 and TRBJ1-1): KAGVTQTPRYLIKTRGQQVTLSCSPISGHRSVSWYQQTPGQGLQFLFEYFSETQRNKGNFPGRFSGRQFSNSRSEMNVSTLELGDSALYLCASSLVSGSNTEAFFGQGTRLTVV.

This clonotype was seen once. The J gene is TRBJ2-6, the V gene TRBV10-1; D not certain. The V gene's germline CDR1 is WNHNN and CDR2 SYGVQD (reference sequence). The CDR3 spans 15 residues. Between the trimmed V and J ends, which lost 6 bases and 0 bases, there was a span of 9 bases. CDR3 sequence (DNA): TGCGCCAGCAGCCCCTGGAGCTCTGGGGCCAACGTCCTGACTTTC. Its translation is CASSPWSSGANVLTF.